These 16 T cell receptor beta chains share one sample of origin, sequenced in a study of cytomegalovirus exposure and HLA in healthy donors. PCR employed 60 Vbeta and 13 Jbeta primers. Assay used: immunoSEQ multiplex PCR; TCRdb lists only in-frame clones, some missing. The sample has around 67,000 clones, about 68% seen once; the top ten hold around 7.4%. Sequencing was performed on PBMCs. The receptors derive from a woman aged 25 to 39 in good health and CMV-seropositive.

As to this clone: This specimen includes other DNA sequences encoding the same CDR3. The chain combines TRBV7-9 with TRBJ2-3, with D possibly being TRBD2 (5 bases). V lost 5 bases and J 6 bases, leaving 9 bases between the germline ends. Germline V lookup: CDR1 SEHNR, CDR2 FQNEAQ (reference sequence). The CDR3 is made up of 12 amino acids. This CDR3 reads CASSAQRDTQYF. The CDR3 nucleotides are TGTGCCAGCAGCGCGCAGCGGGATACGCAGTATTTT.

This clone was counted a few times. The chain is built from TRBV5-5 and TRBJ2-7, with TRBD1 matching over 9 bases. This CDR3 region has 14 residues. Germline V gives CDR1 SGHKS, CDR2 YYEKEE (reference sequence). V was pared by 4 bases and J by 6 bases, with 8 bases of the junction left unmatched. In nucleotides, the CDR3 is TGTGCCAGCAGCCTGGGGACAGGGTTACTCGAGCAGTACTTC. Its protein product is CASSLGTGLLEQYF.

The chain has TRBV6-5 and TRBJ1-2, with D possibly being TRBD1 (6 bases). The length of the CDR3 is 16 residues. Trimming removed 0 bases at V and 8 bases at J, with 19 bases between. Germline V gene data show CDR1 as MNHEY and CDR2 as SVGAGI. The CDR3 DNA is TGTGCCAGCAGTTACTCCCTTACGTTACAGGGTGAAGGCTACACCTTC. Its protein product is CASSYSLTLQGEGYTF.

The V and J genes are TRBV28 and TRBJ1-2, with no clear D. The CDR3 covers 11 residues. The germline V gene encodes CDR1 MDHEN and CDR2 SYDVKM. The ends were cut back, 6 bases at V and 4 bases at J, with 6 bases in the middle. The CDR3 sequence: CASRQVYGYTF. Written as DNA, the CDR3 is TGTGCCAGCAGGCAGGTCTATGGCTACACCTTC.

This clone has a single count. The rearrangement joins TRBV28 to TRBJ1-2; D ambiguous. This CDR3 has 12 amino acids. CDR1 is MDHEN, CDR2 SYDVKM, per germline. Trimming took 5 bases from V and 5 from J, leaving 9 bases between them. The CDR3 sequence: CASSRLAYGYTF. DNA for the CDR3: TGTGCCAGCAGTCGACTCGCTTATGGCTACACCTTC.

The chain recombines TRBV7-2 with TRBJ2-7, with D hard to call. The CDR3 has 13 residues. From germline, CDR1 is SGHTA and CDR2 FQGNSA. V was shortened by 5 bases and J by 2 bases, with 10 bases between the two germline ends. As DNA, the CDR3 is TGTGCCAGCAGCGTCCCCCCTACCTACGAGCAGTACTTC. It translates to CASSVPPTYEQYF.

The sample holds a few counts of this clone. The rearrangement uses TRBV6-5 and TRBJ2-7; 11 nucleotides match TRBD2. Germline V gene data show CDR1 as MNHEY and CDR2 as SVGAGI. The CDR3 is 14 residues long. Trimming cost V 7 bases and J 5 bases; bases outside gene matches: 7. The CDR3 DNA sequence: TGTGCCAGCACTCCGGTAGCGGGAGGGCACGAGCAGTACTTC. Translation: CASTPVAGGHEQYF.

This chain connects TRBV27 to TRBJ2-1; D may be TRBD2 (5 bases). The V gene's germline CDR1 is MNHEY and CDR2 SMNVEV (reference sequence). With 2 bases removed from V and 6 bases from J, the gap between germline ends came to 8 bases. The CDR3 length is 13 residues. The CDR3 loop is CASSLAGPNEQFF. Written as DNA, the CDR3 is TGTGCCAGCAGTTTAGCGGGTCCCAATGAGCAGTTCTTC.

The chain links TRBV27 to TRBJ2-2, with D tentatively TRBD2 (5 bases). The V and J ends lost 3 bases and 4 bases respectively, with 9 bases between them. Germline V lookup: CDR1 MNHEY, CDR2 SMNVEV (reference sequence). The CDR3 is 14 residues long. The CDR3 loop is CASSLRAGTGELFF. The CDR3 bases are TGTGCCAGCAGTTTGCGGGCGGGCACCGGGGAGCTGTTTTTT.

V usage is TRBV11-1 and J usage is TRBJ1-1; D may be TRBD1 (6 bases). Deletions cut 5 bases from V and 1 base from J, with 26 bases between. CDR1 SGHAT and CDR2 FQDESV come from the germline V gene (reference sequence). CDR3 length: 19 amino acids. CDR3 sequence (DNA): TGTGCCAGCAGCCACAGCCTTCCCCGGGACACCTCATGGAACACTGAAGCTTTCTTT. Its translation is CASSHSLPRDTSWNTEAFF.

As DNA, the CDR3 is TGTGCCAGCAGCTCCTTACTAGCGGGAGGGCCCTATACGCAGTATTTT. It codes for CASSSLLAGGPYTQYF. The gene calls are TRBV5-6 and TRBJ2-3; 13 bases match TRBD2. The germline gives CDR1 SGHDT, CDR2 YYEEEE. This CDR3 spans 16 amino acids. After removal of 3 bases from V and 7 bases from J, the junction contained 8 bases not matched to a gene.

V and J are TRBV5-1 and TRBJ1-5; no clear D gene. The V end was cut by 0 bases, the J end by 6 bases, with 10 bases between. The CDR3 sequence is 14 residues long. Germline V gene sequence: CDR1 SGHRS, CDR2 YFSETQ. In DNA form, the CDR3 reads TGCGCCAGCAGCTTGGATCAGTTTACTCAGCCCCAGCATTTT. Its protein is CASSLDQFTQPQHF.

A remark on this clone: The germline gene is not matched at one end of the junction; a read error may be the cause. The V gene is TRBV5-1, the J gene TRBJ1-2; D is perhaps TRBD1 (5 bases). Germline V gives CDR1 SGHRS, CDR2 YFSETQ. The CDR3 covers 13 residues. CDR3 sequence: CASSLDSYYGYIF. The DNA of the CDR3 is TGCGCCAGCAGCTTAGACAGTTACTATGGCTACATCTTC.

CDR3 DNA: TGTGCCAGCAGCTTTGTTTCATTCAGATACAATGAGCAGTTCTTC. Its protein is CASSFVSFRYNEQFF. The gene calls are TRBV7-9 and TRBJ2-1, with unresolved D. Germline CDR1 is SEHNR and CDR2 is FQNEAQ (reference sequence). The CDR3 extends over 15 amino acids. Trimming pared 3 bases from V and 4 bases from J, leaving 13 bases between.

With regard to this clone: The junction departs from the called germline gene at one end, perhaps through a read error. The chain recombines TRBV7-7 with TRBJ2-7, with 8 bases identical to TRBD1. The CDR3 contains 20 residues. Germline CDR1 and CDR2: SSHAT and FNYEAQ (reference sequence). The CDR3 here is CASMGTGSVRADQKSYEQYF. In nucleotides, the CDR3 is TGTGCTAGCATGGGGACAGGTAGCGTTCGCGCAGACCAGAAATCTTACGAGCAGTACTTC. Full variable domain (outside the CDR3, taken from reference TRBV7-7 and TRBJ2-7): GAGVSQSPRYKVTKRGQDVTLRCDPISSHATLYWYQQALGQGPEFLTYFNYEAQPDKSGLPSDRFSAERPEGSISTLTIQRTEQRDSAMYRCASMGTGSVRADQKSYEQYFGPGTRLTVT.

The chain employs TRBV4-2 and TRBJ2-7; TRBD2 matches 11 bases. The junction had 12 bases not matched to a gene; V was cut back by 0 bases and J by 2 bases. Germline V gives CDR1 LGHNA, CDR2 YNFKEQ. This CDR3 comprises 19 residues. CDR3 sequence (DNA): TGTGCCAGCAGCCAAGAACCCGGGACTAGCGGAGGGGGGACCTACGAGCAGTACTTC. This sequence encodes CASSQEPGTSGGGTYEQYF.